This T cell receptor beta chain comes out of a study of identical twins (dated by TCRdb to the mid-2010s). With regard to the full study: The study deep-sequenced TCR alpha and beta repertoires from monozygotic twins, unrelated adults of various ages and cord blood to test whether fetal clonotypes persist. To rule out contamination, the twin experiments were replicated at different times with different library preparation protocols.

The investigation overall reported the following: Abundant cord blood beta clonotypes carried fewer insertions; young adult naive repertoires showed a weaker similar trend, while memory repertoires showed none. Because the same donors could not be followed over many years, the conclusions relied on cross-sectional statistical analysis. In monozygotic twins, recombination models systematically underestimated out-of-frame TCR alpha sharing, but the models matched the sharing seen between unrelated individuals. Zero-insertion analyses could be partly confounded by invariant T cells such as MAIT and iNKT, though diverse VJ usage argued against such confounding for most clonotypes. A weaker excess of twin sharing was found in beta out-of-frame sequences because the signal-to-noise ratio was lowered by fewer shared sequences. Out-of-frame TCR alpha sequences shared between twins showed an excess of low generation-probability sequences compared with coincidental sharing between unrelated individuals.

This clonotype has a count of ten or more. This receptor's antigen is unknown. Base-call qualities are not available, and no considerably larger clone is one nucleotide away. Libraries came from 5' RACE. TCRdb names Illumina HiSeq 2000 as the instrument used. Template switching introduced a universal primer binding site; the final cDNA contained a unique molecular identifier, enabling accurate counting of TCR cDNA molecules. First-strand cDNA for TCR alpha and beta chains was synthesized from specific primers in the conserved constant-segment region. To control for contamination, every cDNA library carried two barcodes: a SMART-Mk sample barcode plus Illumina barcodes. Two successive PCR steps introduced TruSeq adapter sequences along with Illumina sample barcodes. Sequencing of the TCR alpha and beta cDNA libraries was done on the Illumina HiSeq platform using custom primers. In the original analysis: Unique molecular identifiers were extracted from raw reads with MiGEC, and CDR3 positions were determined with MiXCR. For each individual, recombination models were inferred using an EM algorithm with the repgenHMM and IGoR tools. The tcR package in R was used for shared clonotype analysis, with sharing normalized by the product of cloneset sizes. To study raw recombination without the effects of thymic and clonal selection, out-of-frame nonproductive sequences were analyzed. The raw public data were reprocessed by TCRdb itself: fastp quality trimming at Q25, MiXCR clonotype calling, in-frame beta chains only. Every entry covers one CDR3 protein and lists the most common genes and DNA from its rows. TCRdb, rather than the study authors, made the V and J calls. Here the sample has 400,000 to 550,000 distinct CDR3 sequences; 14% occur a single time. The top ten clones comprise more than 0.8% of the sample.

Trimming at the junction amounts to 0 bases on V and 3 bases on J, and the germline ends lie 21 bases apart. The CDR3 holds 19 amino acids from the cysteine to the phenylalanine. Solely the CDR3 DNA is kept, with 57 bases framed from the first base. CDR1 and CDR2 were assigned from the germline V gene as MGHRA and YSYEKL. Every donor in the study was a healthy Caucasian. Three pairs of female monozygotic twins, all aged about 18 to 29 years, made up the twin cohort. Positive isolation kits from Invitrogen were used to isolate the CD4+ and CD8+ T cell populations. The sample was also reused in another study, on yellow fever vaccine responses in identical twins. The second study, in turn, reports: The authors reported that the T cell response to vaccination in identical twins appeared partly convergent and partly personalized. The study precisely tracked vaccine-responding T cell clones in identical twins.

Sequencing was done on a sample of CD4+ T cells sorted from blood. This clonotype originated in a woman between 18 and 30 years old in good health. The rearranged chain carries TRBV4-1 and TRBJ2-1, with the D gene call left open. The sequenced DNA is TGCGCCAGCAGCCAAGAAGGTGCCTTACGCGCAAACAACTACAATGAGCAGTTCTTC. Translation gives CASSQEGALRANNYNEQFF.